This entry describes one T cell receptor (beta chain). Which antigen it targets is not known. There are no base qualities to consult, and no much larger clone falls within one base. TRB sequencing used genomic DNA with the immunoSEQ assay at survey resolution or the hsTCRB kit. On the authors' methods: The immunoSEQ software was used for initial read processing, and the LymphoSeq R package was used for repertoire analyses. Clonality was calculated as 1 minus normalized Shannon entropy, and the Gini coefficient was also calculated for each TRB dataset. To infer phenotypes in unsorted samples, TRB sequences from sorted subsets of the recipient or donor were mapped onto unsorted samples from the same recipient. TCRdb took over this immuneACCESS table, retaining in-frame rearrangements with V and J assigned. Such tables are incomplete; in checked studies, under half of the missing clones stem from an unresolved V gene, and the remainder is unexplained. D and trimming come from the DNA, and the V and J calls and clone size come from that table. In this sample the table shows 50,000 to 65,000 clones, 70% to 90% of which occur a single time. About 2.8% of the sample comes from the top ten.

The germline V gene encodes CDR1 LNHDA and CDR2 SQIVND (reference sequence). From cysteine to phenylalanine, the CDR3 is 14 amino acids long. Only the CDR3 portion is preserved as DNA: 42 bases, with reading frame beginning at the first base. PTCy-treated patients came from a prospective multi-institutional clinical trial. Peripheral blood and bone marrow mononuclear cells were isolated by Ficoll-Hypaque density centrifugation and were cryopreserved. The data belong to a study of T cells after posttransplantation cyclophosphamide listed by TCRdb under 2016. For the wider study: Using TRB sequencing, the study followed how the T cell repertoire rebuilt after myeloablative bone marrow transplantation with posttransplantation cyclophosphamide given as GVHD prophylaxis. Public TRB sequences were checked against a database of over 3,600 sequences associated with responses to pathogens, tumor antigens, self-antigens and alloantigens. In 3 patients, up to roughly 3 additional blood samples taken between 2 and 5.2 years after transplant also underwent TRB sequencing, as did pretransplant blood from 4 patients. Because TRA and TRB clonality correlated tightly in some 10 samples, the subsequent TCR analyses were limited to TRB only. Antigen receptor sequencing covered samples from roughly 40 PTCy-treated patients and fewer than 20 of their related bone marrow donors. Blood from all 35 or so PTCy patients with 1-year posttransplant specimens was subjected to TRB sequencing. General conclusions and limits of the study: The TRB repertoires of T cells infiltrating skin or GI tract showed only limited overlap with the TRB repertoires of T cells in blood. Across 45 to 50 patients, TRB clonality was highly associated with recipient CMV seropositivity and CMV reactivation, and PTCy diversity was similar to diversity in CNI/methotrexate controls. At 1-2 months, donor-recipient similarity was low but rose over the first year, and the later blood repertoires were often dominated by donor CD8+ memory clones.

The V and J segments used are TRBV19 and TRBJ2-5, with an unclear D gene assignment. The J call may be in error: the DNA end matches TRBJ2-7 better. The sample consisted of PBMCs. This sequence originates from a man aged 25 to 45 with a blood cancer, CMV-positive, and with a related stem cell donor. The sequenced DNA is TGTGCCAGTAGTATCTTTCCGGGTTCAAACGAGCAGTACTTC. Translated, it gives CASSIFPGSNEQYF.